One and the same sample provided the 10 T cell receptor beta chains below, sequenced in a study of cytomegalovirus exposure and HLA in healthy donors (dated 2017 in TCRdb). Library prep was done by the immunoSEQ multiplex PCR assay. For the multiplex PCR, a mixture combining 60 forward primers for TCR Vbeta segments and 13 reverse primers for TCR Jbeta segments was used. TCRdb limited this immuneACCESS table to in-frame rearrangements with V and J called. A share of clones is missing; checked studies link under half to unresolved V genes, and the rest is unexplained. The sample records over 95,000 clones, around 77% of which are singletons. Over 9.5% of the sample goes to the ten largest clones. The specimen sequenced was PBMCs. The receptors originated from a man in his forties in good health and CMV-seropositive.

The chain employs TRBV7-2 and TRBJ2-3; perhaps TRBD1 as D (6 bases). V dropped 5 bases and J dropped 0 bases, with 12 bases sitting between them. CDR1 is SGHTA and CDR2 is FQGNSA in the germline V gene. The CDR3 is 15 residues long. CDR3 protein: CASSQGQISTDTQYF. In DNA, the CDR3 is TGTGCCAGCAGCCAAGGACAGATCAGCACAGATACGCAGTATTTT. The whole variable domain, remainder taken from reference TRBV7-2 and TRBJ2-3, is GAGVSQSPSNKVTEKGKDVELRCDPISGHTALYWYRQSLGQGLEFLIYFQGNSAPDKSGLPSDRFSAERTGGSVSTLTIQRTQQEDSAVYLCASSQGQISTDTQYFGPGTRLTVL.

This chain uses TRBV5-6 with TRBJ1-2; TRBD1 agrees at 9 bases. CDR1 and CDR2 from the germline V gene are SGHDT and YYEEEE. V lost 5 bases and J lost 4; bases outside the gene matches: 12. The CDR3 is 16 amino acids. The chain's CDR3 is CASRGSGQGVGYGYTF. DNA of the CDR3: TGTGCCAGCAGGGGTTCGGGACAGGGTGTGGGCTATGGCTACACCTTC.

CDR3 DNA sequence: TGTGCCAGCAGCTCGACAGGCCTCTCTGGAAACACCATATATTTT. Its translation: CASSSTGLSGNTIYF. This chain links TRBV7-2 with TRBJ1-3; maybe TRBD1 (6 bases). This CDR3 has 15 residues. CDR1 and CDR2 (germline): SGHTA, FQGNSA. V dropped 4 bases and J dropped 0 bases, with 10 bases sitting between them. The full variable domain, in which reference TRBV7-2 and TRBJ1-3 provide the parts outside the CDR3, is GAGVSQSPSNKVTEKGKDVELRCDPISGHTALYWYRQSLGQGLEFLIYFQGNSAPDKSGLPSDRFSAERTGGSVSTLTIQRTQQEDSAVYLCASSSTGLSGNTIYFGEGSWLTVV.

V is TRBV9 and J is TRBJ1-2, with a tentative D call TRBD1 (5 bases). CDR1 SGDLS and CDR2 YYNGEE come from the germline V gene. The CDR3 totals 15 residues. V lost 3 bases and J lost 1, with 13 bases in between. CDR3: CASSALRASNYGYTF. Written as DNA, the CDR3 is TGTGCCAGCAGCGCTCTCAGGGCAAGTAACTATGGCTACACCTTC.

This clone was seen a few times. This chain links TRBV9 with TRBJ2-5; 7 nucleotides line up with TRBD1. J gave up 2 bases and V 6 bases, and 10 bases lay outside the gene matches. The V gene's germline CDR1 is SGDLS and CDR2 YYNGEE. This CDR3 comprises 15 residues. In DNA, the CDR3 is TGTGCCAGCACTCGGACAGGAAACCCGCAAGAGACCCAGTACTTC. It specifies CASTRTGNPQETQYF.

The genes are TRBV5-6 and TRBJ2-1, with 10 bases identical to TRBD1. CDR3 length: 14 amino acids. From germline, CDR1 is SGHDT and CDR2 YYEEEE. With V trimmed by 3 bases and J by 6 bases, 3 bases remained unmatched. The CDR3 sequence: CASSWGQGSNEQFF. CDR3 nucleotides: TGTGCCAGCAGCTGGGGACAGGGGAGCAATGAGCAGTTCTTC.

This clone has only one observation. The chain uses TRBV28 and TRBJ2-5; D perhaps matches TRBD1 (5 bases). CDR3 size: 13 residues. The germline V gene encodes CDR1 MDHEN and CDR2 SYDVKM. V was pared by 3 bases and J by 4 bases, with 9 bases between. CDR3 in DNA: TGTGCCAGCAGTTTGGCAGGGTTAGAGACCCAGTACTTC. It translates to CASSLAGLETQYF.

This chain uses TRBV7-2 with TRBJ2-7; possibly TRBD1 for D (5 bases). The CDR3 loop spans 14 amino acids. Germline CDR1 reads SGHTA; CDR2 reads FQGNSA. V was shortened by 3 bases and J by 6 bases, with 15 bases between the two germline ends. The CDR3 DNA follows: TGTGCCAGCAGCTTCACGACAGCGCCGGGCGAGCAGTACTTC. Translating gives CASSFTTAPGEQYF.

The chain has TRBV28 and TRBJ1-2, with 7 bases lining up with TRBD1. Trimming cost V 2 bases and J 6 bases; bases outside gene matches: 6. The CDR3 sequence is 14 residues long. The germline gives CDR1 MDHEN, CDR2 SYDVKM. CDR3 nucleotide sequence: TGTGCCAGCAGTTTAGGATTAGGGACAGATGGCTACACCTTC. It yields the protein CASSLGLGTDGYTF.

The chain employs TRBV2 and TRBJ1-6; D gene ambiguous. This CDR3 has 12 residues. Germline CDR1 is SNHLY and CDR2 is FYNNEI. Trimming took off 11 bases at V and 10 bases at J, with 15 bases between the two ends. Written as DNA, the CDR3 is TGTGCCGGAGCGGACCCCGCGTCACCCCTCCACTTT. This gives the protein CAGADPASPLHF.